This TCR beta chain originates from a study of T cell clones after liver transplantation. Study-level background: Immunosuppression withdrawal was tried within 2 years after liver transplantation in this trial. Three of eight recipients were HCV-positive; others had non-autoimmune, non-viral indications. General study findings and limits: A larger donor-reactive than third-party decline suggested partial antigen-specific deletion.

The CDR3 length is 11 residues. Germline V CDR1 and CDR2: SNHLY, FYNNEI. Germline trimming cut 6 bases from V and 6 bases from J; bases unmatched to any gene: 0. Turning to this clone: As yet, its antigen is unknown.

Here immunoSEQ multiplex PCR was the method, and the copy in TCRdb shows in-frame clones only, minus some. The profile shows about 7,900 clones, 75% to 90% of them singletons. The TCR comes from a human donor who received a liver transplant. V usage is TRBV2 and J usage is TRBJ1-2, with TRBD1 identical over 8 bases. The sequences come from CD8+ T cells from blood, collected before liver transplant. CDR3 nucleotides: TGTGCCAGCAGGGACAGGGATGGCTACACCTTC. This gives the protein CASRDRDGYTF.